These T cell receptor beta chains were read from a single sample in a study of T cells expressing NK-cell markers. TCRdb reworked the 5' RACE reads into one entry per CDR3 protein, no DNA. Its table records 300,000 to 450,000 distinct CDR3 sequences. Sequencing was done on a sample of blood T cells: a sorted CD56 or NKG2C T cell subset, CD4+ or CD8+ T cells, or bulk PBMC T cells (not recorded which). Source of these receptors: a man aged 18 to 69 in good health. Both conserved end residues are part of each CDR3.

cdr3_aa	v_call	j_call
CASSPEGWTNEKLFF	TRBV7-9	TRBJ1-4
CASSIRVGDNEQFF	TRBV19	TRBJ2-1
CASSFEGAISTDTQYF	TRBV7-8	TRBJ2-3
CASSSPPQGGSPLHF	TRBV7-2	TRBJ1-6
CASSLRRGEDTGELFF	TRBV7-6	TRBJ2-2
CASSHQGSKNIQYF	TRBV19	TRBJ2-4
CASSTGQGPQVYGYTF	TRBV6-1	TRBJ1-2
CASGLSPASGGSRTYNEQFF	TRBV12-5	TRBJ2-1
CASSPPRGQGASDTQYF	TRBV18	TRBJ2-3
CASSLGARGSSGELFF	TRBV7-2	TRBJ2-2
CASKIAGGSYEQYF	TRBV12-3/TRBV12-4	TRBJ2-7
CASSFSGYETQYF	TRBV12-3/TRBV12-4	TRBJ2-5
CASSKDPTGEATDTQYF	TRBV21-1	TRBJ2-3
CASSGRAYEQYF	TRBV6-5	TRBJ2-7
CASSPSASPGETQYF	TRBV18	TRBJ2-5
CASRTGTSGGDYNEQFF	TRBV6-1	TRBJ2-1
CASTDRVGAYGYTF	TRBV19	TRBJ1-2
CASRVEGQTNTGELFF	TRBV19	TRBJ2-2
CASSRRSSLAKNIQYF	TRBV12-3/TRBV12-4	TRBJ2-4
CASSQDDSGTQYF	TRBV4-1	TRBJ2-5
CAISDLSPAQGEQFF	TRBV10-3	TRBJ2-1
CASSPVTSGAYQETQYF	TRBV5-1	TRBJ2-5
CASSLSIIGWGTDTQYF	TRBV27	TRBJ2-3
CSVVVLAAYNEQFF	TRBV29-1	TRBJ2-1
CASSFDRVIYNEQFF	TRBV7-2	TRBJ2-1
CASSLGTGHSGNTIYF	TRBV5-1	TRBJ1-3
CASSGNTEAFF	TRBV7-9	TRBJ1-1
CASSLVTSGANEQFF	TRBV5-1	TRBJ2-1
CASSQTATNEKLFF	TRBV7-2	TRBJ1-4
CASSLASWTGEISPLHF	TRBV7-9	TRBJ1-6
CASSLTEGGNYEQYF	TRBV5-1	TRBJ2-7
CASSLRPTGAYTQYF	TRBV5-1	TRBJ2-3
CAAGGRGKNIQYF	TRBV28	TRBJ2-4
CASSYQRTRTYEQYF	TRBV6-5	TRBJ2-7
CASSRTRDRSYEQYF	TRBV2	TRBJ2-7
CASSYSSNSYYGYTF	TRBV6-5	TRBJ1-2
CASSAEPLGQGNEKLFF	TRBV5-1	TRBJ1-4
CASSPGGQATYEQYF	TRBV9	TRBJ2-7
CASSADRGDYGYTF	TRBV7-9	TRBJ1-2
CASKISGTGIRNIQYF	TRBV6-1	TRBJ2-4
CASSEGPFPLGQYF	TRBV2	TRBJ2-3
CASGDRGSTNEKLFF	TRBV7-8	TRBJ1-4
CASSERGEITEAFF	TRBV25-1	TRBJ1-1
CASFPSAGTTSTDTQYF	TRBV28	TRBJ2-3
CASRWLTRSSTDTQYF	TRBV27	TRBJ2-3
CASSLGKGWVLSSAYNEQFF	TRBV11-1	TRBJ2-1
CASRVQGASGNTIYF	TRBV12-3/TRBV12-4	TRBJ1-3
CASSPGRQGTYEQYF	TRBV18	TRBJ2-7
CASSEWGFSKLFF	TRBV6-1	TRBJ1-4
CASRVGLAGVGQETQYF	TRBV12-3/TRBV12-4	TRBJ2-5
CASSRSVQGGNEQFF	TRBV18	TRBJ2-1
CASRWTSGASGANVLTF	TRBV12-3/TRBV12-4	TRBJ2-6
CASSQDRNYGYTF	TRBV3-1	TRBJ1-2
CASSSSTSGSYNEQFF	TRBV6-1	TRBJ2-1
CASSSPTRRRNIQYF	TRBV6-2/TRBV6-3	TRBJ2-4
CASSFAKRGVVETQYF	TRBV5-1	TRBJ2-5
CASSGLAAYSEQFF	TRBV2	TRBJ2-1